This paragraph covers one T cell receptor beta chain sequence. The sample comes from a study of T cell responses to AZD1222 COVID-19 vaccine. CDR1 and CDR2 from the germline V gene are MDHEN and SYDVKM. Deletions cut 5 bases from V and 10 bases from J, with 12 bases between. This CDR3 comprises 13 residues. Only in-frame clones appear in the TCRdb table, and some are missing; sequencing was by immunoSEQ multiplex PCR. The sample includes approximately 80,000 clones, 70% to 90% of them seen just once. This TCR was recovered from an adult who received the AZD1222 COVID-19 vaccine. Here the sequenced sample was peripheral blood, taken 28 days after the second AZD1222 dose. The chain is built from TRBV28 and TRBJ1-6; no clear D. CDR3 protein: CASSNRVLSPLHF. DNA of the CDR3: TGTGCCAGCAGTAATCGGGTACTATCACCCCTCCACTTT.